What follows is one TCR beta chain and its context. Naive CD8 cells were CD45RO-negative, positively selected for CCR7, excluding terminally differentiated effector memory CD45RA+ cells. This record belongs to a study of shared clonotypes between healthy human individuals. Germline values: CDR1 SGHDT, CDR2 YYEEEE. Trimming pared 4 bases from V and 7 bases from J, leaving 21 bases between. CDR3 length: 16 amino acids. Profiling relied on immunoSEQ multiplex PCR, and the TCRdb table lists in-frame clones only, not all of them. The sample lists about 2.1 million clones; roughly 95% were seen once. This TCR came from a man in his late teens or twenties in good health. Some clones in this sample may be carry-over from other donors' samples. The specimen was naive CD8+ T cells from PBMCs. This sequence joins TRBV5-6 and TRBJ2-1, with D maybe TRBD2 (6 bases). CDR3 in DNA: TGTGCCAGCAGCAATGCGGGGACGGAGGATGGGAATGAGCAGTTCTTC. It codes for CASSNAGTEDGNEQFF.